Here is one T cell receptor (beta chain) with its context. This sample is drawn from a study of blood T cell repertoires in COVID-19. As processed by the authors: Reference gene primers were amplified, and this amplification served to estimate nucleated cell counts. Some clones are missing from TCRdb's copy, which holds only in-frame ones; the method was immunoSEQ multiplex PCR. V and J calls and clone size come straight from that table; D and trimming were deduced from the DNA. The data contain roughly 350,000 clones, around nine tenths of them singletons. This CDR3 contains 16 residues. Germline assignment: CDR1 KGHSH and CDR2 LQKENI. After removal of 3 bases from V and 0 bases from J, the junction contained 5 bases not matched to a gene.

The chain couples TRBV18 to TRBJ2-1; 7 bases map to TRBD1. The specimen was peripheral blood. The sequence derives from a woman under 30 who had recovered from COVID-19. The CDR3 is CASSPLGTASYNEQFF. The CDR3 nucleotides read TGTGCCAGCTCACCCCTAGGGACAGCCTCCTACAATGAGCAGTTCTTC.